This TCR beta chain was sequenced for a study of beta chain features in type 1 diabetes. Findings and caveats of the study: There was a moderate but significant shortening of TCRB CDR3s in all four CD4+ subsets of Type 1 diabetes patients.

As to this clone: The antigen is undetermined.

Looked up from germline, CDR1 is MGHDK and CDR2 is SYGVNS. This CDR3 region has 13 residues. V was clipped by 4 bases and J by 2 bases, with 8 bases between them. Of the isolated RNA, all was reverse transcribed, and so the sequenced material was expressed TCRB transcripts. The read count averaged around 3.5 million across naive, central memory and regulatory T cell samples. Repertoires were generated with immunoSEQ multiplex PCR, while TCRdb's copy carries only in-frame clones and drops some. Counted here are nearly 700,000 clones, under 15% occurring once; the ten biggest clones make up 0.022%. Sequenced material: naive CD4+ T cells from blood. The chain joins TRBV25-1 to TRBJ1-1; D is undetermined. The source of this sequence is a young man with type 1 diabetes. CDR3 amino acids: CASSGWDNTEAFF. The CDR3 DNA reads as TGTGCCAGCAGTGGATGGGATAACACTGAAGCTTTCTTT.